This T cell receptor beta chain was observed in a study of blood T cells in healthy people across ages. Findings of the study overall: Fewer expanded clones and more diversity marked long-lived versus aged donors. Diversity estimates drawn from one million T cells were deemed underestimates. There was no known CMV status for donors, so expanded clonotype changes were possibly confounded.

The use of a sample-barcoded 5' primer and a J-beta primer mix characterized a second PCR of roughly 6 to 11 cycles. TCRdb re-derived calls from the 5' RACE reads in MiXCR, one entry per CDR3 protein. The data show roughly 1.7 million distinct CDR3 sequences, about 35% seen once. This clonotype has at least ten counts. Its antigen is unidentified. Germline-derived CDR1 and CDR2 are MNHEY and SMNVEV (reference sequence). Trimming removed 6 bases from V and 4 bases from J, with 13 bases in between. CDR3 length: 15 residues. The genes are TRBV27 and TRBJ1-6; D possibly corresponds to TRBD1 (6 bases). This TCR was sampled from a woman in her 30s in good health. The sequencing sample was made of blood. CDR3 coding DNA: TGTGCCAGCAGATTCTACGGACAGTATAATTCACCCCTCCACTTT. Its translation is CASRFYGQYNSPLHF.